This TCR beta chain was sequenced in a study of OX40 agonist ivuxolimab in advanced cancers. Study details: Ivuxolimab doses were 0.01, 0.1, 0.3, 1.5, 3 or 10 mg/kg every 2 weeks. Patients achieving partial responses numbered three: one hepatocellular carcinoma case and two cutaneous melanoma cases. Points from the study as a whole: With doses of 0.1 to 3.0 mg/kg, CD4+ and CD8+ blood T cells had undergone clonal expansion by week 6. Relative to CD4+, CD8+ T cells held more expanded clones on average.

Comment on this clone: Its antigen is unidentified.

The CDR3 is 13 residues long. Looked up from germline, CDR1 is LNHDA and CDR2 is SQIVND (reference sequence). Between the trimmed V and J ends, which lost 4 bases and 0 bases, there was a span of 4 bases. The table came from immunoSEQ multiplex PCR; TCRdb's copy has only in-frame clones and leaves some out. The sample has just over 9,500 clones, about 66% seen once; the top ten hold around 26%. This rearrangement joins TRBV19 to TRBJ2-1, with no clear D. This clonotype originated in an adult with an advanced solid tumor such as melanoma, head and neck, liver or kidney cancer. The sample consisted of CD4+ or CD8+ T cells sorted from blood, taken in a trial of the OX40 agonist ivuxolimab. The DNA for the CDR3 is TGTGCCAGTAGTACCAGCTCCTACAATGAGCAGTTCTTC. Translation: CASSTSSYNEQFF.